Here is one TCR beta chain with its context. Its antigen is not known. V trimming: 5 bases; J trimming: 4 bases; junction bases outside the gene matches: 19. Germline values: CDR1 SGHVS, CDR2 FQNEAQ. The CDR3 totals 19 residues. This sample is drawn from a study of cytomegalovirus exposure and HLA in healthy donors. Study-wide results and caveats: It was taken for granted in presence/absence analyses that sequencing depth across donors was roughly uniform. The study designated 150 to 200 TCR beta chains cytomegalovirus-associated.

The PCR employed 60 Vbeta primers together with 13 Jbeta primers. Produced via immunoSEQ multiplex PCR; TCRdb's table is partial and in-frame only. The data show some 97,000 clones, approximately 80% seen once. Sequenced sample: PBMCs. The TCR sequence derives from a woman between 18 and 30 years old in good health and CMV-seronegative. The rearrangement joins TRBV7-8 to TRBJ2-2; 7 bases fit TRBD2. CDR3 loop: CASSPYSRLAVASTGELFF. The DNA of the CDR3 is TGTGCCAGCAGCCCTTACTCCAGGCTAGCGGTGGCGAGCACCGGGGAGCTGTTTTTT.